Detailed here is one T cell receptor (beta chain). The study assigned cohorts using participant-reported clinical history. This record comes from a study of blood T cell repertoires in COVID-19. In the original workflow: For nucleated cells, counts were estimated from reference gene primer amplification. The protocol was immunoSEQ multiplex PCR, while the TCRdb copy is restricted to in-frame clones and leaves out a portion. V and J calls and clone size are copied from that table; D and trimming were computed from the DNA. The repertoire consists of 300,000 to 400,000 clones, with 65% to 90% occurring once and the leading ten covering about 4%. Germline values: CDR1 SGHRS, CDR2 YFSETQ. Unmatched junction bases numbered 5, after V lost 4 bases and J lost 2 bases. The CDR3 length is 15 residues.

The TCR was taken from a woman in her forties with acute COVID-19. The genes are TRBV5-1 and TRBJ2-2, with 7 bases matching TRBD2. The sequencing input was PBMCs or T cells enriched from blood (not recorded which). The CDR3 protein is CASSPLAVNTGELFF. CDR3 in DNA: TGCGCCAGCAGCCCTCTAGCGGTTAACACCGGGGAGCTGTTTTTT.